The sample holds many counts of the clone carrying this TCR beta chain. Its antigen remains unknown. This entry comes from a study of T cells in Graves' hyperthyroidism and ophthalmopathy. General study points: Ophthalmopathy and stable hyperthyroidism were separated by a 13 V-J model.

Researchers took RNA transcripts and amplified the TCR beta CDR3 regions from them. The HTBI set primed first-round TCR CDR3 RT-PCR. Via MiXCR, TCRdb re-called the multiplex PCR reads, giving one row per CDR3 protein. The sample lists 500,000 or so distinct CDR3 sequences, about 16% occurring once. Per germline, CDR1 DFQATT and CDR2 SNEGSKA (reference sequence). This CDR3 has 14 amino acids. Trimming shortened V by 3 bases and J by 0 bases, and 9 bases separated the two germline ends. Diagnoses rested on clinical symptoms, serum thyroxine and TRAb, thyroid ultrasound and orbital computed tomography. Each 10 ml fresh peripheral blood draw supplied the PBMCs.

Source material: blood. V usage is TRBV20-1 and J usage is TRBJ2-4, with D tentatively TRBD2 (6 bases). The clonotype originates from a woman younger than 45 with Graves' ophthalmopathy. CDR3 sequence (DNA): TGCAGTGCTAGTGCGGGACTAGCCAAAAACATTCAGTACTTC. Translating it yields CSASAGLAKNIQYF.